This TCR beta chain comes out of a study of CD8 T cells in Susac syndrome. The length of the CDR3 is 17 residues. Trimming removed 4 bases from V and 0 bases from J; junction bases left unmatched: 9. Reverse transcription of roughly 0.5 to 1 ug RNA used random hexamers. immunoSEQ multiplex PCR amplified TCR beta CDR3 across 54 Vbeta, 13 Jbeta. TCRdb analysed the immunoSEQ multiplex PCR reads with MiXCR anew, one entry per CDR3 protein. The table includes 110,000 or so distinct CDR3 sequences, 85% to 95% detected once. Material for sequencing was CD4+ T cells from PBMCs. The clonotype originates from a human donor with multiple sclerosis. This chain joins TRBV12-3 or TRBV12-4 and TRBJ1-5; TRBD1 aligns across 7 bases. CDR3 amino acids: CASSSPRQGGSNQPQHF. The CDR3 nucleotides read TGTGCCAGCAGTTCCCCCCGGCAGGGGGGTAGCAATCAGCCCCAGCATTTT.